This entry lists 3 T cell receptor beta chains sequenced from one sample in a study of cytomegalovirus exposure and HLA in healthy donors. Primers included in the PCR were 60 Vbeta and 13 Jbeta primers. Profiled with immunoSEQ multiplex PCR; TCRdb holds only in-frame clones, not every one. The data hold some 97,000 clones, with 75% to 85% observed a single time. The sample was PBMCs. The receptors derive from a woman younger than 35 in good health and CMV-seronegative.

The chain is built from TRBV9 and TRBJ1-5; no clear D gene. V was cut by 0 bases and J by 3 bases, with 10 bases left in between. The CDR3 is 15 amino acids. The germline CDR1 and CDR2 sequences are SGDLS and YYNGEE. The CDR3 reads CASSVGGSPNQPQHF. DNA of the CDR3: TGTGCCAGCAGCGTAGGAGGGAGCCCCAATCAGCCCCAGCATTTT.

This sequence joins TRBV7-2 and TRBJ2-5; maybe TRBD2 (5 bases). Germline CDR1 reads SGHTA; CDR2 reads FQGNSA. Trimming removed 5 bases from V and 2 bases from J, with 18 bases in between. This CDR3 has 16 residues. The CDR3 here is CASSLPTDWIQETQYF. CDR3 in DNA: TGTGCCAGCAGCCTCCCTACGGACTGGATTCAAGAGACCCAGTACTTC.

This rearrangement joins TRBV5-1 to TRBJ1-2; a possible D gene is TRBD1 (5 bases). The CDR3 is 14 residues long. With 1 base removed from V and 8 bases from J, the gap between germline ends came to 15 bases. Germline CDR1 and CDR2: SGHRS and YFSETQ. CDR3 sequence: CASSLNLEGRGYTF. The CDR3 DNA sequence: TGCGCCAGCAGCTTGAATCTGGAGGGGAGAGGCTACACCTTC.